The 27 T cell receptor beta chains reported below all come from one sample, sequenced in a study of T cell changes during pregnancy in multiple sclerosis. Only in-frame clones appear in the TCRdb table, and some are missing; sequencing was by immunoSEQ multiplex PCR. The table has 85,000 to 90,000 clones, about 91% seen once; the top ten hold 1.5% to 2%. This specimen was peripheral blood, taken in the first trimester of pregnancy. All receptors derive from a female donor in good health, enrolled as a control in a pregnancy study.

The rearrangement uses TRBV5-1 and TRBJ1-2, with D perhaps TRBD1 (5 bases). The V end was cut by 2 bases, the J end by 6 bases, with 17 bases between. The CDR3 covers 15 residues. Germline V gene data show CDR1 as SGHRS and CDR2 as YFSETQ. This CDR3 is CASSFSGGGSNGYTF. CDR3 DNA: TGCGCCAGCAGCTTCTCGGGTGGGGGGTCGAATGGCTACACCTTC. The full variable domain, with the rest looked up from reference TRBV5-1 and TRBJ1-2, is KAGVTQTPRYLIKTRGQQVTLSCSPISGHRSVSWYQQTPGQGLQFLFEYFSETQRNKGNFPGRFSGRQFSNSRSEMNVSTLELGDSALYLCASSFSGGGSNGYTFGSGTRLTVV.

The rearrangement links TRBV4-1 to TRBJ2-1; 16 nucleotides match TRBD2. The CDR3 loop spans 18 amino acids. V gave up 4 bases and J gave up 2 bases; unmatched junction bases: 5. CDR1 MGHRA and CDR2 YSYEKL come from the germline V gene. The CDR3 reads CASSLPGLAGGPYNEQFF. In nucleotides, the CDR3 is TGCGCCAGCAGCCTACCGGGACTAGCGGGGGGGCCCTACAATGAGCAGTTCTTC.

The rearrangement joins TRBV5-1 to TRBJ1-2; 10 bases line up with TRBD1. V shed 4 bases and J 8 bases; nucleotides not matched to a gene: 5. Germline CDR1 is SGHRS and CDR2 is YFSETQ. The CDR3 contains 13 residues. In DNA form, the CDR3 reads TGCGCCAGCAGCCCGGGACAGGGGCACGGCTACACCTTC. The encoded protein is CASSPGQGHGYTF.

With respect to this clone: Other DNA sequences of this sample code for an identical CDR3. The rearrangement joins TRBV28 to TRBJ1-2, with a weak D call TRBD1 (5 bases). Germline V CDR1 and CDR2: MDHEN, SYDVKM. The V end lost 3 bases, the J end lost 0 bases, and 8 bases lay between the germline ends. The CDR3 sequence is 14 residues long. In nucleotides, the CDR3 is TGTGCCAGCAGTTTGGGCAGGGCTAACTATGGCTACACCTTC. Its protein product is CASSLGRANYGYTF.

The J gene is TRBJ1-1, the V gene TRBV6-5, with unresolved D. The germline CDR1 and CDR2 sequences are MNHEY and SVGAGI. The CDR3 loop spans 15 amino acids. V was pared by 2 bases and J by 0 bases, with 10 bases between. The chain's CDR3 is CASSYLGGMNTEAFF. The CDR3 DNA reads TGTGCCAGCAGTTACCTGGGAGGAATGAACACTGAAGCTTTCTTT.

The chain joins TRBV2 to TRBJ2-2; 9 bases are shared with TRBD1. Germline values: CDR1 SNHLY, CDR2 FYNNEI. V lost 6 bases, J lost 4 bases, and 6 bases stayed unmatched. This CDR3 contains 15 residues. CDR3 residues: CASRRTGASTGELFF. The CDR3 coding sequence is TGTGCCAGCAGAAGGACAGGGGCGTCCACCGGGGAGCTGTTTTTT.

The chain is built from TRBV11-1 and TRBJ2-3; weak D call: TRBD2 (6 bases). This CDR3 is built from 17 residues. Trimming left V 3 bases short and J 0 bases short, with 16 bases between. Germline CDR1 and CDR2: SGHAT and FQDESV (reference sequence). CDR3 DNA sequence: TGTGCCAGCAGCTTTAGGACCGGGACTTTAAGCACAGATACGCAGTATTTT. This translates into CASSFRTGTLSTDTQYF.

The genes are TRBV28 and TRBJ1-5; the match to TRBD1 covers 11 bases. The CDR3 covers 16 residues. CDR1 MDHEN and CDR2 SYDVKM come from the germline V gene. Germline trimming cut 4 bases from V and 7 bases from J; bases unmatched to any gene: 9. The CDR3 bases are TGTGCCAGCAGTTCCGGGTGGACAGGGGGCGAACAGCCCCAGCATTTT. Protein: CASSSGWTGGEQPQHF.

The V gene is TRBV18, the J gene TRBJ1-2; no reliable D call. The CDR3 runs to 12 residues. Trimming removed 6 bases from V and 6 bases from J, with 11 bases in between. Germline CDR1 KGHSH, CDR2 LQKENI. Written as DNA, the CDR3 is TGTGCCAGCTCCCCAAATCGAGATGGCTACACCTTC. It translates to CASSPNRDGYTF.

As regards this clone: Different DNA sequences within this sample yield the same CDR3. The J gene is TRBJ1-6, the V gene TRBV27; the match to TRBD1 covers 9 bases. The CDR3 runs to 14 residues. Unmatched junction bases numbered 3, after V lost 6 bases and J lost 6 bases. The germline CDR1 and CDR2 sequences are MNHEY and SMNVEV (reference sequence). This CDR3 reads CASSSGQGNSPLHF. As DNA, the CDR3 is TGTGCCAGCAGCTCGGGACAGGGTAATTCACCCCTCCACTTT.

The chain combines TRBV7-9 with TRBJ2-1; 8 bases agree with TRBD2. The CDR3 runs 17 residues. Trimming removed 5 bases from V and 5 bases from J; junction bases left unmatched: 14. Germline V gene lookup returns CDR1 SEHNR and CDR2 FQNEAQ (reference sequence). DNA for the CDR3: TGTGCCAGCAGCCCCCCTCTCGGCGGGGGGACCAACAATGAGCAGTTCTTC. This sequence encodes CASSPPLGGGTNNEQFF.

The chain couples TRBV6-6 to TRBJ1-3; 7 positions match TRBD1. The V gene end was trimmed by 0 bases and the J gene end by 4 bases; junction bases not matched to a gene: 3. Germline loops: CDR1 MNHNY, CDR2 SVGAGI (reference sequence). The CDR3 runs to 15 residues. The CDR3 protein is CASSYSSGGGNTIYF. The CDR3 nucleotides read TGTGCCAGCAGTTACTCCTCAGGGGGGGGAAACACCATATATTTT.

J is TRBJ1-2 and V is TRBV7-2, with D maybe TRBD1 (5 bases). Germline CDR1 and CDR2: SGHTA and FQGNSA. Deletions cut 2 bases from V and 6 bases from J, with 10 bases between. This CDR3 has 13 residues. DNA of the CDR3: TGTGCCAGCAGCTTAACAGACAGTGATGGCTACACCTTC. Protein: CASSLTDSDGYTF.

The V gene is TRBV5-1, the J gene TRBJ2-5; 9 bases match TRBD1. The CDR3 length is 17 residues. The germline CDR1 and CDR2 sequences are SGHRS and YFSETQ. The V segment lost 4 bases and the J segment 2 bases; nucleotides outside the gene matches: 12. The CDR3 coding sequence is TGCGCCAGCAGCCCGTGGGGGACAGGGATGGGGCAAGAGACCCAGTACTTC. Its protein is CASSPWGTGMGQETQYF.

V usage is TRBV15 and J usage is TRBJ1-2, with TRBD1 matching over 9 bases. This CDR3 is 15 amino acids long. Germline CDR1 reads LNHNV; CDR2 reads YYDKDF (reference sequence). Unmatched junction bases numbered 9, after V lost 3 bases and J lost 7 bases. CDR3 residues: CATSRDRGSKSGYTF. As DNA, the CDR3 is TGTGCCACCAGCAGGGACAGGGGTTCCAAATCTGGCTACACCTTC.

This sequence joins TRBV10-3 and TRBJ1-2, with D possibly matching TRBD1 (5 bases). The V end lost 2 bases, the J end lost 1 base, and 17 bases lay between the germline ends. The CDR3 runs 17 residues. Per the germline V gene, CDR1 is ENHRY and CDR2 is SYGVKD. This CDR3 is CAISEPSGGDNNYGYTF. CDR3 in DNA: TGTGCCATCAGTGAGCCCTCGGGGGGGGATAATAACTATGGCTACACCTTC.

This clone has only one observation. This chain joins TRBV5-1 and TRBJ2-5; 7 bases fit TRBD2. The CDR3 has 14 amino acids. The trim removed 5 bases at V and 0 bases at J, leaving 4 bases unmatched. CDR1 and CDR2 from the germline V gene are SGHRS and YFSETQ. The CDR3 DNA is TGCGCCAGCAGGTCCGGGACTAACCAAGAGACCCAGTACTTC. It codes for CASRSGTNQETQYF.

In this sample, this clone turned up a few times. The chain joins TRBV15 to TRBJ1-2; 10 bases map to TRBD1. Trimming removed 0 bases from V and 7 bases from J; junction bases left unmatched: 5. Germline V gene data show CDR1 as LNHNV and CDR2 as YYDKDF (reference sequence). This CDR3 has 15 amino acids. CDR3 sequence (DNA): TGTGCCACCAGCAGAGATGGGACAGGGGTTCTTGGCTACACCTTC. Protein product: CATSRDGTGVLGYTF.

V is TRBV7-8 and J is TRBJ2-5, with D possibly TRBD1 on 6 matching bases. This CDR3 region has 12 residues. Germline CDR1 reads SGHVS; CDR2 reads FQNEAQ. The germline V and J ends were trimmed by 8 bases and 5 bases, with 12 bases remaining between them. Here the CDR3 reads CASGGRAETQYF. In DNA, the CDR3 is TGTGCCAGCGGGGGCAGGGCGGAGACCCAGTACTTC. Looking up the rest from reference TRBV7-8 and TRBJ2-5 gives the full variable domain: GAGVSQSPRYKVAKRGQDVALRCDPISGHVSLFWYQQALGQGPEFLTYFQNEAQLDKSGLPSDRFFAERPEGSVSTLKIQRTQQEDSAVYLCASGGRAETQYFGPGTRLLVL.

The rearrangement links TRBV19 to TRBJ2-5; D perhaps matches TRBD2 (6 bases). Germline CDR1 is LNHDA and CDR2 is SQIVND (reference sequence). The CDR3 totals 14 residues. V lost 7 bases, J lost 5 bases, and 17 bases lay in between. CDR3 sequence: CASNDRRGRETQYF. The CDR3 coding sequence is TGTGCCAGTAATGACCGCCGGGGGAGGGAGACCCAGTACTTC.

In its sample, this clone was seen once. The chain joins TRBV25-1 to TRBJ1-1; D possibly corresponds to TRBD1 (6 bases). V was trimmed by 7 bases and J by 0 bases, leaving 9 bases between them. This CDR3 has 13 amino acids. Looked up from germline, CDR1 is MGHDK and CDR2 is SYGVNS. CDR3 nucleotides: TGTGCCAGCAAAAGGACAGTGAACACTGAAGCTTTCTTT. Translation gives CASKRTVNTEAFF.

This sequence joins TRBV9 and TRBJ2-5; weak D call: TRBD2 (6 bases). Germline V lookup: CDR1 SGDLS, CDR2 YYNGEE. Trimming left V 4 bases short and J 5 bases short, with 24 bases between. There are 17 residues in the CDR3. Here the CDR3 DNA reads TGTGCCAGCAGCTCCCACCGGGGACCTATAAGCGGGGAGACCCAGTACTTC. It is translated as CASSSHRGPISGETQYF. Using reference TRBV9 and TRBJ2-5 for the parts outside the CDR3, the full variable domain is DSGVTQTPKHLITATGQRVTLRCSPRSGDLSVYWYQQSLDQGLQFLIQYYNGEERAKGNILERFSAQQFPDLHSELNLSSLELGDSALYFCASSSHRGPISGETQYFGPGTRLLVL.

This chain uses TRBV25-1 with TRBJ1-2; TRBD1 might be the D (5 bases). CDR1 and CDR2 from the germline V gene are MGHDK and SYGVNS. This CDR3 contains 14 residues. Between the trimmed V and J ends, which lost 0 bases and 8 bases, there was a span of 13 bases. DNA for the CDR3: TGTGCCAGCAGTGAATACGGCAGGGTAGACGGCTACACCTTC. It translates to CASSEYGRVDGYTF.

This chain links TRBV11-2 with TRBJ1-3, with a weak D call TRBD1 (6 bases). V lost 5 bases, J lost 0 bases, and 8 bases lay in between. Germline V lookup: CDR1 SGHAT, CDR2 FQNNGV. The CDR3 is 14 residues long. The CDR3 sequence: CASSVQGSGNTIYF. Written as DNA, the CDR3 is TGTGCCAGCAGCGTACAGGGCTCTGGAAACACCATATATTTT.

The V and J genes are TRBV7-3 and TRBJ1-1; a weak D match, TRBD1 (6 bases). The germline V gene encodes CDR1 SGHTA and CDR2 FQGTGA. Trimming removed 5 bases at V and 4 bases at J, with 17 bases between. There are 15 residues in the CDR3. The CDR3 region has the DNA TGTGCCAGCAGCCCCGGGGGGGGGCTGGGCACTGAAGCTTTCTTT. Translation: CASSPGGGLGTEAFF.

This clone was detected only once. The chain joins TRBV5-1 to TRBJ1-1; 10 bases match TRBD1. Per the germline V gene, CDR1 is SGHRS and CDR2 is YFSETQ. The CDR3 has 13 residues. Trimming cost V 2 bases and J 11 bases; bases outside gene matches: 6. CDR3 amino acids: CASSLPGQGRAFF. The CDR3 region has the DNA TGCGCCAGCAGCTTACCGGGACAGGGGCGTGCTTTCTTT.

The V and J genes are TRBV6-5 and TRBJ1-2; 7 bases line up with TRBD1. V was clipped by 2 bases and J by 7 bases; unmatched bases: 7. Germline V gene lookup returns CDR1 MNHEY and CDR2 SVGAGI. The CDR3 sequence is 14 residues long. The CDR3 protein is CASSYGDRATGYTF. The DNA for the CDR3 is TGTGCCAGCAGTTACGGAGACAGGGCGACTGGCTACACCTTC.